The following is a TCR beta chain sequence with its context. This specimen belongs to a study of shared clonotypes between healthy human individuals. Only in-frame clones appear in the TCRdb table, and some are missing; sequencing was by immunoSEQ multiplex PCR. The sample holds 2 million to 3 million clones, roughly 92% seen once. Trimming took 2 bases from V and 3 from J; bases not matched to a gene: 9. CDR3 length: 16 residues. Germline CDR1 and CDR2: SGHRS and YFSETQ. The V call is TRBV5-1, the J call TRBJ2-5; the match to TRBD2 covers 8 bases. This TCR was recovered from a young man in good health. Sequencing input: naive CD4+ T cells sorted from blood. Subset here: CD45RA+ positively selected. In DNA, the CDR3 is TGCGCCAGCAGCTTCTCCGGGACTAGTGGAGAAGAGACCCAGTACTTC. It translates to CASSFSGTSGEETQYF.